Below, 30 T cell receptor beta chains from the same sample are listed, as sequenced in a study of shared clonotypes between healthy human individuals. CD45RO-negative, CCR7-positively selected cells formed the naive CD8 fraction, excluding terminally differentiated effector memory CD45RA+ cells. TCRdb keeps only in-frame clones here, not all; method: immunoSEQ multiplex PCR. The sample consists of roughly 1,800,000 clones, about 95% of them appearing once. Sequencing was done on a sample of naive CD8+ T cells sorted from blood. The receptors were gathered from a man aged 18-30 years in good health.

In regard to this clone: The identical CDR3 is also encoded by other nucleotide sequences in the sample. The chain couples TRBV6-5 to TRBJ2-1, with a tentative D call TRBD1 (6 bases). CDR3 length: 13 residues. Per the germline V gene, CDR1 is MNHEY and CDR2 is SVGAGI. V dropped 6 bases and J dropped 4 bases, with 10 bases sitting between them. The CDR3 DNA is TGTGCCAGCAGGAGGGGGACGTACAATGAGCAGTTCTTC. Protein sequence: CASRRGTYNEQFF.

As regards this clone: Additional DNA sequences in this sample encode the identical CDR3. J is TRBJ1-5 and V is TRBV27; TRBD1 agrees at 7 bases. The CDR3 is 14 amino acids. V trimming: 2 bases; J trimming: 7 bases; junction bases outside the gene matches: 5. Germline lookup yields CDR1 MNHEY and CDR2 SMNVEV (reference sequence). Here the CDR3 DNA reads TGTGCCAGCAGTTTACGACAGGGCGGACAGCCCCAGCATTTT. This encodes CASSLRQGGQPQHF.

The chain has TRBV7-6 and TRBJ1-6; 7 positions match TRBD1. The CDR3 runs to 15 residues. V was pared by 1 base and J by 5 bases, with 2 bases of the junction left unmatched. Germline V gives CDR1 SGHVS, CDR2 FNYEAQ. The CDR3 loop reads CASSLEGGHNSPLHF. CDR3 sequence (DNA): TGTGCCAGCAGCTTAGAAGGGGGCCATAATTCACCCCTCCACTTT.

V is TRBV6-6 and J is TRBJ1-1, with a weak D call TRBD1 (5 bases). With 6 bases removed from V and 6 bases from J, the gap between germline ends came to 8 bases. The CDR3 sequence is 11 residues long. Per the germline V gene, CDR1 is MNHNY and CDR2 is SVGAGI (reference sequence). The CDR3 DNA follows: TGTGCCAGCAGCGAAGGGGCTGAAGCTTTCTTT. Its protein is CASSEGAEAFF.

Worth noting for this clone: Other DNA sequences from this sample encode an identical CDR3 as well. V is TRBV7-9 and J is TRBJ2-5, with D perhaps TRBD1 or TRBD2 (5 bases each). Trimming removed 5 bases at V and 1 base at J, with 11 bases between. Germline-derived CDR1 and CDR2 are SEHNR and FQNEAQ (reference sequence). CDR3 size: 14 residues. CDR3 DNA: TGTGCCAGCAGCCTGTCCGGGGCCCAAGAGACCCAGTACTTC. It codes for CASSLSGAQETQYF.

V is TRBV7-6 and J is TRBJ2-7; either TRBD1 or TRBD2 may supply D (5 bases each). Trimming cost V 6 bases and J 1 base, with 16 bases left between them. CDR1 and CDR2 from the germline V gene are SGHVS and FNYEAQ. The CDR3 contains 15 residues. CDR3 amino acids: CASSLGWDRSYEQYF. CDR3 DNA: TGTGCCAGCAGTCTTGGGTGGGACCGTTCCTACGAGCAGTACTTC.

This clone appeared once. The chain is built from TRBV13 and TRBJ1-2; 7 nucleotides line up with TRBD1. With V trimmed by 5 bases and J by 5 bases, 8 bases remained unmatched. Germline V gene lookup returns CDR1 PRHDT and CDR2 FYEKMQ (reference sequence). CDR3 length equals 14 residues. DNA of the CDR3: TGTGCCAGCAGCAAGGGACAGTTCCGATATGGCTACACCTTC. Translation: CASSKGQFRYGYTF. Supplemented by reference TRBV13 and TRBJ1-2, the full variable domain reads AAGVIQSPRHLIKEKRETATLKCYPIPRHDTVYWYQQGPGQDPQFLISFYEKMQSDKGSIPDRFSAQQFSDYHSELNMSSLELGDSALYFCASSKGQFRYGYTFGSGTRLTVV.

The CDR3 nucleotides are TGTGCCAGCAGCTCTTGGGACAGGGAGAGCACAGATACGCAGTATTTT. The encoded protein is CASSSWDRESTDTQYF. This chain uses TRBV7-9 with TRBJ2-3, with 9 bases matching TRBD1. CDR1 is SEHNR and CDR2 is FQNEAQ in the germline V gene (reference sequence). The trim removed 4 bases at V and 0 bases at J, leaving 5 bases unmatched. The CDR3 contains 16 residues.

The chain combines TRBV27 with TRBJ1-6, with D perhaps matching TRBD1 (5 bases). V lost 3 bases and J 8 bases, leaving 14 bases between the germline ends. The CDR3 loop spans 15 amino acids. Per germline, CDR1 MNHEY and CDR2 SMNVEV (reference sequence). The CDR3, as DNA: TGTGCCAGCAGTTTCCGGGGCAGCGTTGATTCACCCCTCCACTTT. This codes for CASSFRGSVDSPLHF.

Note on this clone: Other DNA variants within this sample encode the same CDR3. The chain joins TRBV30 to TRBJ2-7; D call uncertain. Germline loops: CDR1 GTSNPN, CDR2 SVGIG (reference sequence). This CDR3 contains 12 residues. V was clipped by 0 bases and J by 3 bases, with 6 bases between them. CDR3 residues: CAWSVQGYEQYF. Written as DNA, the CDR3 is TGTGCCTGGAGTGTACAAGGCTACGAGCAGTACTTC.

The chain employs TRBV27 and TRBJ2-7; TRBD1 matches at 11 bases. The ends lost 3 bases at V and 2 bases at J; junction bases unmatched: 6. The germline V gene encodes CDR1 MNHEY and CDR2 SMNVEV (reference sequence). The CDR3 contains 16 residues. CDR3 bases: TGTGCCAGCAGTTTCGACCAGGGACAGGGGGCCTACGAGCAGTACTTC. Residues: CASSFDQGQGAYEQYF.

The chain joins TRBV19 to TRBJ2-3; no reliable D call. V lost 3 bases, J lost 2 bases, and 12 bases lay in between. This CDR3 has 15 amino acids. Germline CDR1 and CDR2: LNHDA and SQIVND (reference sequence). The CDR3 is CASSIAGLNTDTQYF. CDR3 DNA: TGTGCCAGTAGTATTGCTGGGCTCAACACAGATACGCAGTATTTT.

With regard to this clone: This same CDR3 is encoded by further DNA sequences in the sample. The rearrangement uses TRBV27 and TRBJ2-7, with 11 bases fitting TRBD2. The V gene end was trimmed by 4 bases and the J gene end by 4 bases; junction bases not matched to a gene: 3. This CDR3 is built from 14 residues. The germline CDR1 and CDR2 sequences are MNHEY and SMNVEV (reference sequence). Here the CDR3 reads CASSSTSGGYEQYF. For the CDR3, the DNA is TGTGCCAGCAGTTCCACTAGCGGGGGTTACGAGCAGTACTTC.

The gene calls are TRBV13 and TRBJ1-3, with a tentative D call TRBD1 (5 bases). This CDR3 comprises 15 residues. Germline-derived CDR1 and CDR2 are PRHDT and FYEKMQ (reference sequence). The germline V and J ends were trimmed by 5 bases and 2 bases, with 13 bases remaining between them. CDR3 bases: TGTGCCAGCAGCCCCATGACGGGGGCTGGAAACACCATATATTTT. Its translation: CASSPMTGAGNTIYF. Full variable domain (remainder filled in from reference TRBV13 and TRBJ1-3): AAGVIQSPRHLIKEKRETATLKCYPIPRHDTVYWYQQGPGQDPQFLISFYEKMQSDKGSIPDRFSAQQFSDYHSELNMSSLELGDSALYFCASSPMTGAGNTIYFGEGSWLTVV.

The chain is built from TRBV2 and TRBJ1-6; no definite D call. This CDR3 comprises 18 residues. The germline V gene has CDR1 SNHLY and CDR2 FYNNEI. Trimming shortened V by 8 bases and J by 0 bases, and 20 bases separated the two germline ends. The DNA for the CDR3 is TGTGCCAGCCGCTCCAAAGTCGGGTACGACTCCTATAATTCACCCCTCCACTTT. Its translation: CASRSKVGYDSYNSPLHF.

This clone was recorded once. V gene TRBV5-1 combines with J gene TRBJ2-7, with TRBD2 as a possible D gene (5 bases). The CDR3 runs 14 residues. Trimming pared 4 bases from V and 4 bases from J, leaving 15 bases between. Germline V CDR1 and CDR2: SGHRS, YFSETQ. CDR3 nucleotides: TGCGCCAGCAGCCTGGTGGTGGGAGCTTACGAGCAGTACTTC. Its protein is CASSLVVGAYEQYF. The whole variable domain, remainder taken from reference TRBV5-1 and TRBJ2-7, is KAGVTQTPRYLIKTRGQQVTLSCSPISGHRSVSWYQQTPGQGLQFLFEYFSETQRNKGNFPGRFSGRQFSNSRSEMNVSTLELGDSALYLCASSLVVGAYEQYFGPGTRLTVT.

The rearrangement joins TRBV10-2 to TRBJ2-7, with TRBD2 identical over 15 bases. The CDR3 has 16 residues. Unmatched junction bases numbered 6, after V lost 5 bases and J lost 4 bases. Per germline, CDR1 WSHSY and CDR2 SAAADI. The CDR3 nucleotides are TGCGCCAGCAGTTTGACGGGACTAGCGGGAGGATACGAGCAGTACTTC. The encoded protein is CASSLTGLAGGYEQYF.

The V call is TRBV27, the J call TRBJ1-2, with D perhaps matching TRBD1 (6 bases). Germline V gene lookup returns CDR1 MNHEY and CDR2 SMNVEV (reference sequence). The V end lost 8 bases, the J end lost 4 bases, and 14 bases lay between the germline ends. CDR3 length equals 13 residues. The CDR3, as DNA: TGTGCCAGCGCAGGGGAGGGGGGCTATGGCTACACCTTC. Amino acids: CASAGEGGYGYTF.

The chain is built from TRBV6-1 and TRBJ1-1, with 7 bases identical to TRBD1. V was clipped by 1 base and J by 8 bases; unmatched bases: 7. Germline assignment: CDR1 MNHNS and CDR2 SASEGT. The CDR3 is 14 residues long. The CDR3 nucleotides read TGTGCCAGCAGTGAAGTTACAGGGGCAGGGGAAGCTTTCTTT. This encodes CASSEVTGAGEAFF.

This clone was seen only once. This chain connects TRBV9 to TRBJ2-2; the match to TRBD1 covers 7 bases. Trimming cost V 3 bases and J 0 bases; bases outside gene matches: 8. The CDR3 is 17 amino acids. Per the germline V gene, CDR1 is SGDLS and CDR2 is YYNGEE. The CDR3 region has the DNA TGTGCCAGCAGCGGCCCCAGGGGGACGGCGAACACCGGGGAGCTGTTTTTT. Protein: CASSGPRGTANTGELFF. The variable domain in full, with the rest retrieved from reference TRBV9 and TRBJ2-2, is DSGVTQTPKHLITATGQRVTLRCSPRSGDLSVYWYQQSLDQGLQFLIQYYNGEERAKGNILERFSAQQFPDLHSELNLSSLELGDSALYFCASSGPRGTANTGELFFGEGSRLTVL.

With regard to this clone: Other DNA sequences in this sample translate to the same CDR3. This chain uses TRBV5-4 with TRBJ2-1; 8 nucleotides line up with TRBD2. V gave up 5 bases and J gave up 5 bases; unmatched junction bases: 9. This CDR3 has 15 amino acids. Per the germline V gene, CDR1 is SGHNT and CDR2 is YYREEE (reference sequence). The CDR3 here is CASRGTSGRDNEQFF. The CDR3 nucleotides are TGTGCCAGCAGGGGTACTAGCGGCCGTGACAATGAGCAGTTCTTC. The entire variable domain, with the rest obtained from reference TRBV5-4 and TRBJ2-1, is as follows: ETGVTQSPTHLIKTRGQQVTLRCSSQSGHNTVSWYQQALGQGPQFIFQYYREEENGRGNFPPRFSGLQFPNYSSELNVNALELDDSALYLCASRGTSGRDNEQFFGPGTRLTVL.

The chain carries TRBV6-5 and TRBJ2-5; a weak D match, TRBD2 (6 bases). This CDR3 has 15 amino acids. Germline lookup yields CDR1 MNHEY and CDR2 SVGAGI. V lost 2 bases and J lost 0, with 10 bases in between. CDR3 amino acids: CASSYLGGDQETQYF. The CDR3 DNA follows: TGTGCCAGCAGTTACCTCGGGGGAGACCAAGAGACCCAGTACTTC.

The chain recombines TRBV7-9 with TRBJ2-5; no clear D gene. The germline V gene has CDR1 SEHNR and CDR2 FQNEAQ (reference sequence). This CDR3 comprises 12 residues. Trimming left V 7 bases short and J 4 bases short, with 10 bases between. This CDR3 is CASTGAVETQYF. The DNA of the CDR3 is TGTGCCAGCACCGGTGCCGTAGAGACCCAGTACTTC.

The chain recombines TRBV5-6 with TRBJ2-7; a weak D match, TRBD1 (6 bases). This CDR3 region has 14 residues. The germline gives CDR1 SGHDT, CDR2 YYEEEE. The V end was cut by 0 bases, the J end by 3 bases, with 10 bases between. The CDR3: CASSLGTELYEQYF. Here the CDR3 DNA reads TGTGCCAGCAGCTTGGGGACAGAACTCTACGAGCAGTACTTC.

In DNA form, the CDR3 reads TGTGCCAGCAGTTTATCTTGGGGTACCGTTATCAATGAGCAGTTCTTC. Its protein is CASSLSWGTVINEQFF. The chain employs TRBV27 and TRBJ2-1; D is uncertain. CDR3 length: 16 amino acids. Trimming removed 0 bases from V and 6 bases from J, with 15 bases in between. CDR1 and CDR2 from the germline V gene are MNHEY and SMNVEV (reference sequence).

This chain connects TRBV5-6 to TRBJ2-7; D is unclear. The CDR3 consists of 14 residues. In germline, CDR1 is SGHDT, CDR2 YYEEEE. Trimming cost V 1 base and J 1 base, with 9 bases left between them. The CDR3 DNA reads TGTGCCAGCAGCTTGACCGACGGTTCCTACGAGCAGTACTTC. This codes for CASSLTDGSYEQYF.

The chain recombines TRBV21-1 with TRBJ1-6; the table assigns TRBD1, which was not confirmed against the DNA. TRBV21-1 is a listed pseudogene. The CDR3 is 14 amino acids. As DNA, the CDR3 is TGTGCCAGCAGCGTCCGGGACAAAAATTCACCCCTCCACTTT. As protein: CASSVRDKNSPLHF.

This rearrangement joins TRBV10-3 to TRBJ2-4; the match to TRBD1 covers 7 bases. Germline V gives CDR1 ENHRY, CDR2 SYGVKD. The CDR3 runs 14 residues. Trimming at V came to 10 bases and at J to 0 bases, leaving 6 bases not matched to a gene. The CDR3 sequence: CASGQDLAKNIQYF. CDR3 DNA: TGTGCCAGCGGACAGGACCTAGCCAAAAACATTCAGTACTTC.

With regard to this clone: Other DNA sequences in the same sample also yield this CDR3. V and J are TRBV27 and TRBJ2-7, with 8 nucleotides matching TRBD2. The CDR3 extends over 13 amino acids. V was clipped by 2 bases and J by 3 bases; unmatched bases: 0. Germline CDR1 reads MNHEY; CDR2 reads SMNVEV (reference sequence). As DNA, the CDR3 is TGTGCCAGCAGTTTAAGCGGGAGCTACGAGCAGTACTTC. Translated: CASSLSGSYEQYF.

This chain uses TRBV10-2 with TRBJ1-1; 10 bases match TRBD1. The V gene's germline CDR1 is WSHSY and CDR2 SAAADI. CDR3 length: 13 amino acids. The J segment lost 1 base and the V segment lost 9 bases, leaving 2 bases of the junction unmatched. The CDR3 nucleotides read TGCGCCAGTGGACAGGGGGGGAACACTGAAGCTTTCTTT. Protein: CASGQGGNTEAFF.